Described below is a single T cell receptor (beta chain) sequence and its context. Being one base from a much bigger clone, this may be a read error. TCRbeta libraries were built with three rounds of nested PCR, modified from ARM-PCR. Each CDR3 protein is one row after TCRdb ran MiXCR on the multiplex PCR reads. The table lists approximately 100,000 distinct CDR3 sequences, around 75% of them singletons. The template was RNA from unsorted bulk tissue. Donors were chemotherapy-naive, newly diagnosed lung cancer surgical patients in China, August–November 2014. This entry belongs to a study of tumor and adjacent non-tumor tissue in lung cancer. Across the study: Histology: around twelve adenocarcinoma, a couple of squamous cell carcinoma, 1 small cell lung cancer. The patients, roughly 9 men and roughly 5 women, were about 30 to 85 with stage I to III disease. Around 4.2 million productive TCRbeta reads were obtained per sample on average.

The CDR3 has 13 amino acids. Germline V gene lookup returns CDR1 LGHNA and CDR2 YSLEER. Source material: lung tumor tissue. The chain couples TRBV4-3 to TRBJ1-2; D is uncertain. This TCR came from a woman aged 60-75 years with non-small cell lung cancer. The CDR3 DNA sequence: TGCGCCAGCAACCAAAAAGCTAACTATGGCTACACCTTC. This sequence encodes CASNQKANYGYTF.